This record looks at one T cell receptor (beta chain) sequence and its context. The source of the sample is a study of blood T cell repertoires in COVID-19. How the authors handled the data: Nucleated cell counts were estimated from reference gene primer amplification. Data came from immunoSEQ multiplex PCR; TCRdb stores just in-frame clones and leaves some out. For V, J and clone size, that table is used; D and trimming come from the DNA. The table lists roughly 330,000 clones, nearly 90% of them singletons. The V segment lost 3 bases and the J segment 2 bases; nucleotides outside the gene matches: 2. Per the germline V gene, CDR1 is SGHRS and CDR2 is YFSETQ. This CDR3 has 13 amino acids.

This TCR derives from a woman younger than 45 who had recovered from COVID-19. Specimen: PBMCs or T cells enriched from blood (not recorded which). This chain uses TRBV5-1 with TRBJ2-7, with TRBD1 matching over 7 bases. CDR3 coding DNA: TGCGCCAGCAGCTCACAGGGGACCTACGAGCAGTACTTC. Translating it yields CASSSQGTYEQYF.